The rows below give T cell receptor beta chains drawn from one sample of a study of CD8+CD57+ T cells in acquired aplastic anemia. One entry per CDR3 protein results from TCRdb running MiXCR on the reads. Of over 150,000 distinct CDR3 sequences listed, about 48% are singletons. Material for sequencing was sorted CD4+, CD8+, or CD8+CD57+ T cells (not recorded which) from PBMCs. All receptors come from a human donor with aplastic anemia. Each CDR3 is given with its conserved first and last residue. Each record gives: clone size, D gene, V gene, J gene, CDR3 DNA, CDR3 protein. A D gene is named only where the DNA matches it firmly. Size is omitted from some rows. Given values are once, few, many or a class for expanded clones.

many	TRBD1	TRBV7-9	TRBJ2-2	TGTGCCAGCAGCTCCACCAGGGGGTTCACCGGGGAGCTGTTTTTT	CASSSTRGFTGELFF
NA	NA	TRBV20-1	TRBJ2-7	TGCAGTGCTAGTGGGGCGGGGACGAACGACGAGCAGTACTTC	CSASGAGTNDEQYF
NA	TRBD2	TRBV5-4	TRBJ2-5	TGTGCCAGCAGCTTGACTAGCGGAGACCAAGAGACCCAGTACTTC	CASSLTSGDQETQYF
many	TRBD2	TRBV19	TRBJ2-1	TGTGCCAGCTGCCCCGGGGGGGACAATGAGCAGTTCTTC	CASCPGGDNEQFF
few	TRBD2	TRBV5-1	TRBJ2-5	TGCGCCAGCAGCTTGATATCAGCGGGAGAAGAGACCCAGTACTTC	CASSLISAGEETQYF
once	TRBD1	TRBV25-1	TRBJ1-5	TGTGCCAGCAGTGAATTGGTGGGACAGTCCTCTCAGCCCCAGCATTTT	CASSELVGQSSQPQHF
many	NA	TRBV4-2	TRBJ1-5	TGTGCCAGCAGCCAAGAGGGGGATAGCAATCAGCCCCAGCATTTT	CASSQEGDSNQPQHF
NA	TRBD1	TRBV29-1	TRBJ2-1	TGCAGCGGAGGGACAGGTCCCTACAATGAGCAGTTCTTC	CSGGTGPYNEQFF
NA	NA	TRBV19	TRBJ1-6	TGTGCCACCCCGGTGGGGCCCCTCCACTTT	CATPVGPLHF
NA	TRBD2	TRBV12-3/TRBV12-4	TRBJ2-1	TGTGCCAGCAGCCGCGGGACTAGTCCGCAGTTCTTC	CASSRGTSPQFF
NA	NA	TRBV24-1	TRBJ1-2	TGTGCCAGTCTCCGGGACACCCTCTATGGCTACACCTTC	CASLRDTLYGYTF
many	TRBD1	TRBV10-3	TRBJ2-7	TGTGCCATCAGTGATAGGACAGGCTCCTACGAGCAGTACTTC	CAISDRTGSYEQYF
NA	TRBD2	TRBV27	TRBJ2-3	TGTGCCACCCTCGGGTATCTTAGCGGGGTGGTTGATTTT	CATLGYLSGVVDF
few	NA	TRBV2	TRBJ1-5	TGTGCCAGCAGTTCGTCCGGGACGGGCAATCAGCCCCAGCATTTT	CASSSSGTGNQPQHF
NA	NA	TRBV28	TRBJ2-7	TGTGCCAGCAGTTTGAGATGGGTATACGAGCAGTACTTC	CASSLRWVYEQYF
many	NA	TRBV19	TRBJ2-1	TGTGCCAGCCGACAGGAGGGGCTCTACAATGAGCAGTTCTTC	CASRQEGLYNEQFF
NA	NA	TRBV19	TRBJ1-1	TGTGCCAGTAGTATCGGTGGGCGGGGCGGCACTGAAGCTTTCTTT	CASSIGGRGGTEAFF